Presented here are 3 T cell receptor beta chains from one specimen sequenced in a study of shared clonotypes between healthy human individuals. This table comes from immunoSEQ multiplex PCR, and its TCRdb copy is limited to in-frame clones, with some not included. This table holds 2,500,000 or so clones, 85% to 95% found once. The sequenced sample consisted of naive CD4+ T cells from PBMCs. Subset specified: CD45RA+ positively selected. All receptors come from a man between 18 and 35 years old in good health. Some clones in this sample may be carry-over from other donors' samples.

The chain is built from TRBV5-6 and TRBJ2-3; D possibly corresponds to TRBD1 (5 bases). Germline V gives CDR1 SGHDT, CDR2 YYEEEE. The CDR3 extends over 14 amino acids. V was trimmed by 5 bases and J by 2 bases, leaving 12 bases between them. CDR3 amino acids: CASRVDRNTDTQYF. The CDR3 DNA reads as TGTGCCAGCAGAGTCGACAGAAACACAGATACGCAGTATTTT. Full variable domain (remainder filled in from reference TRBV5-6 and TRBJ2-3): DAGVTQSPTHLIKTRGQQVTLRCSPKSGHDTVSWYQQALGQGPQFIFQYYEEEERQRGNFPDRFSGHQFPNYSSELNVNALLLGDSALYLCASRVDRNTDTQYFGPGTRLTVL.

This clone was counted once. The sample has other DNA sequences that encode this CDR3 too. The CDR3 region is CASTLGQGPYGYTF. The DNA for the CDR3 is TGTGCCAGCACCCTTGGACAGGGACCCTATGGCTACACCTTC. The chain carries TRBV6-5 and TRBJ1-2; TRBD1 agrees at 8 bases. V was clipped by 7 bases and J by 4 bases; unmatched bases: 8. CDR1 is MNHEY and CDR2 is SVGAGI in the germline V gene. The CDR3 length is 14 residues.

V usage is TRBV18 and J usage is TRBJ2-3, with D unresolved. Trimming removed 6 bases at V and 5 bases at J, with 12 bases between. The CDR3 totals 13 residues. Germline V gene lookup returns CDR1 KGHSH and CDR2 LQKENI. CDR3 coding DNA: TGTGCCAGCTCTCCCGTCGGGTTAGATACGCAGTATTTT. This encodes CASSPVGLDTQYF.